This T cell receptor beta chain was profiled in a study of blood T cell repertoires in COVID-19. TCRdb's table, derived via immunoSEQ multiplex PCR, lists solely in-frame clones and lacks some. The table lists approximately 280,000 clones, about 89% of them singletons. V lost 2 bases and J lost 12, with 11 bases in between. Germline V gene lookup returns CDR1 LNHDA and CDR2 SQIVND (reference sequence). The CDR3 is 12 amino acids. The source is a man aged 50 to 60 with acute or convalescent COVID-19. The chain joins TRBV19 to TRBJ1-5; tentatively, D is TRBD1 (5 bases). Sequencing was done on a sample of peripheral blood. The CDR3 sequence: CASSISLDNQHF. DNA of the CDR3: TGTGCCAGTAGTATATCTCTGGACAACCAGCATTTT. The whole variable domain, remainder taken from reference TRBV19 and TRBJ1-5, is DGGITQSPKYLFRKEGQNVTLSCEQNLNHDAMYWYRQDPGQGLRLIYYSQIVNDFQKGDIAEGYSVSREKKESFPLTVTSAQKNPTAFYLCASSISLDNQHFGDGTRLSIL.